A selection of T cell receptor beta chains follows, all from one sample in a study of patients and donors after allogeneic stem cell transplantation. TCRdb ran MiXCR on the RT-PCR reads and lists one entry per CDR3 protein. Here the sample spans about 160,000 distinct CDR3 sequences, about two fifths being singletons. Sequencing was done on a sample of blood, either unsorted or a sorted T cell fraction (not recorded which). The receptors derive from a human donor who was either an allogeneic HSCT recipient or a stem cell or donor lymphocyte infusion donor (not recorded which). It is not recorded whose cells these are; they may come from a transplant donor. Both conserved end residues are part of each CDR3. A D gene is named only where the DNA matches it firmly. Size is omitted from some rows. Given values are once, few, many or a class for expanded clones.

>TRBV4-3|TRBJ1-1|.|.
TGCGCCAGCAGCCAAGGAGGGATGAACACTGAAGCTTTCTTT
CASSQGGMNTEAFF
>TRBV28|TRBJ2-1|few|.
TGTGCCAGCAGCCCAACCAGGGTGAATGAGCAGTTCTTC
CASSPTRVNEQFF
>TRBV25-1|TRBJ2-2|few|.
TGTGCCAGCACCTCGTGGGGTCACACCGGGGAGCTGTTTTTT
CASTSWGHTGELFF
>TRBV9|TRBJ1-3|.|.
TGTGCCAGCAGCGTACTGGGGGGCTACGGAAACACCATATATTTT
CASSVLGGYGNTIYF
>TRBV9|TRBJ2-7|few|TRBD1
TGTGCCAGCAGCGTAGCTCCGGGCGACAGGGCCTACGAGCAGTACTTC
CASSVAPGDRAYEQYF
>TRBV10-3|TRBJ1-5|.|.
TGTGCCATCAGTGAAGCAGGGACTCAGCCCCAGCATTTT
CAISEAGTQPQHF
>TRBV15|TRBJ1-3|.|TRBD1
TGTGCCACCAGCAGGGGACAGGTTATTGGAAACACCATATATTTT
CATSRGQVIGNTIYF
>TRBV6-5|TRBJ2-5|.|TRBD2
TGTGCCAGCAGGCGGGGGGAAGAGACCCAGTACTTC
CASRRGEETQYF
>TRBV20-1|TRBJ1-1|few|.
TGCAGTGAGAACAGGTCGGGCACTGAAGCTTTCTTT
CSENRSGTEAFF
>TRBV29-1|TRBJ1-2|few|.
TGCAGCGTTGAAGATCTTTGGGCCAGGGAAAGAACCTATGGCTACACCTTC
CSVEDLWARERTYGYTF